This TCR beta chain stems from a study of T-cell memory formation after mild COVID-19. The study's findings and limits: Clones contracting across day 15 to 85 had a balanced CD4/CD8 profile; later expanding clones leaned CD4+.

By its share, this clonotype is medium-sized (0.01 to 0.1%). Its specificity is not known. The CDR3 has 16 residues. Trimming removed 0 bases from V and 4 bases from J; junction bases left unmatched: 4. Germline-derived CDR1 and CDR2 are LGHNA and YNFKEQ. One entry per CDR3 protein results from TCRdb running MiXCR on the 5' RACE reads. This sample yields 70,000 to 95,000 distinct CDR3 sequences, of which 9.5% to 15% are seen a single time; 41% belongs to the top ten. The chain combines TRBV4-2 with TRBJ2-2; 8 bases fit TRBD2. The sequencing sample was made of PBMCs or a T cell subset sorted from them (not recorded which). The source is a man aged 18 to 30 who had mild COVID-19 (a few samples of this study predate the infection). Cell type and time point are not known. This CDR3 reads CASSQDPGGATGELFF. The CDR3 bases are TGTGCCAGCAGCCAAGATCCGGGGGGGGCCACCGGGGAGCTGTTTTTT.